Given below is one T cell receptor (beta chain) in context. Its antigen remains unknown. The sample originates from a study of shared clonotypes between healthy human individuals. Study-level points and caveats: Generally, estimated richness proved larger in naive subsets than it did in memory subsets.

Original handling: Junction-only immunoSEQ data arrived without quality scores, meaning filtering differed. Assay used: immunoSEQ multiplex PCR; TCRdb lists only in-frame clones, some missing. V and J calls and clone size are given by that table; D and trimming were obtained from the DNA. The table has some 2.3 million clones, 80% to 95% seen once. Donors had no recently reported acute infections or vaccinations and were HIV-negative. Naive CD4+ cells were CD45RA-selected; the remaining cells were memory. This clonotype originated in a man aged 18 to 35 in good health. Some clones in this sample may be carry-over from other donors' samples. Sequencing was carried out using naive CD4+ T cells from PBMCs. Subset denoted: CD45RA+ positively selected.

CDR3 DNA sequence: TGTGCCAGCAGTGGGTGGGACAGGGGATCGACAGATACGCAGTATTTT. Amino acids: CASSGWDRGSTDTQYF. The chain employs TRBV28 and TRBJ2-3, with 10 bases aligning to TRBD1. The CDR3 has 16 residues. V was pared by 5 bases and J by 3 bases, with 8 bases of the junction left unmatched. Looked up from germline, CDR1 is MDHEN and CDR2 is SYDVKM.